This entry lists 27 T cell receptor beta chains sequenced from one sample in a study of T cell responses to AZD1222 COVID-19 vaccine. Profiling relied on immunoSEQ multiplex PCR, and the TCRdb table lists in-frame clones only, not all of them. The data contain some 86,000 clones, about nine tenths of them seen just once; the ten biggest clones take up about 5%. The sample here was peripheral blood, taken 28 days after the second AZD1222 dose. The receptors shown here come from an adult who received the AZD1222 COVID-19 vaccine.

This chain uses TRBV7-2 with TRBJ1-1; maybe TRBD1 (5 bases). Germline V gene lookup returns CDR1 SGHTA and CDR2 FQGNSA. The length of the CDR3 is 13 residues. The V gene lost 5 bases and the J gene lost 5 bases, with 12 bases spanning the gap. The CDR3: CASSPREGTEAFF. In DNA form, the CDR3 reads TGTGCCAGCAGCCCCAGGGAAGGGACTGAAGCTTTCTTT.

V is TRBV27 and J is TRBJ1-6; D call uncertain. V lost 5 bases, J lost 9 bases, and 11 bases lay in between. The CDR3 contains 13 residues. Looked up from germline, CDR1 is MNHEY and CDR2 is SMNVEV (reference sequence). In nucleotides, the CDR3 is TGTGCCAGCAGTATACAATGGGGTTCACCCCTCCACTTT. Encoded protein: CASSIQWGSPLHF.

The chain carries TRBV7-2 and TRBJ1-2; D remains unclear. Germline CDR1 reads SGHTA; CDR2 reads FQGNSA. The length of the CDR3 is 13 residues. Trimming took off 5 bases at V and 4 bases at J, with 11 bases between the two ends. The CDR3 loop is CASSPGEGYGYTF. CDR3 DNA: TGTGCCAGCAGCCCTGGGGAGGGCTATGGCTACACCTTC. The whole variable domain, remainder taken from reference TRBV7-2 and TRBJ1-2, is GAGVSQSPSNKVTEKGKDVELRCDPISGHTALYWYRQSLGQGLEFLIYFQGNSAPDKSGLPSDRFSAERTGGSVSTLTIQRTQQEDSAVYLCASSPGEGYGYTFGSGTRLTVV.

This clone occurred once. The rearrangement uses TRBV7-2 and TRBJ2-2, with D perhaps being TRBD1 or TRBD2 (5 bases each). The CDR3 totals 16 residues. CDR1 and CDR2 (germline): SGHTA, FQGNSA. V lost 1 base and J lost 1, with 10 bases in between. The CDR3, as DNA: TGTGCCAGCAGCTTAGAGGCAGGGAGGAACACCGGGGAGCTGTTTTTT. It codes for CASSLEAGRNTGELFF.

The chain has TRBV7-2 and TRBJ2-2; D remains unclear. The CDR3 spans 16 residues. Germline V gives CDR1 SGHTA, CDR2 FQGNSA. The V gene lost 3 bases and the J gene lost 0 bases, with 11 bases spanning the gap. CDR3 region: CASSLMRTSNTGELFF. The DNA for the CDR3 is TGTGCCAGCAGCTTGATGCGGACCTCGAACACCGGGGAGCTGTTTTTT.

The CDR3 DNA reads as TGTGCCAGCAGCTTAGGGCAGTCCCACTACTCTGGGGCCAACGTCCTGACTTTC. Translating gives CASSLGQSHYSGANVLTF. The chain recombines TRBV7-6 with TRBJ2-6; D ambiguous. This CDR3 has 18 amino acids. V was shortened by 1 base and J by 0 bases, with 13 bases between the two germline ends. Germline V gene data show CDR1 as SGHVS and CDR2 as FNYEAQ.

J is TRBJ2-7 and V is TRBV14; D gene unclear. CDR1 is SGHDN, CDR2 FVKESK, per germline. With 4 bases removed from V and 5 bases from J, the gap between germline ends came to 18 bases. This CDR3 is 15 amino acids long. CDR3 DNA: TGTGCCAGCAGCCCCCAGGCAAACCGCTACAACGAGCAGTACTTC. Residues: CASSPQANRYNEQYF.

The gene calls are TRBV28 and TRBJ1-1; D ambiguous. The CDR3 runs to 12 residues. Germline values: CDR1 MDHEN, CDR2 SYDVKM. The V and J ends lost 3 bases and 4 bases respectively, with 6 bases between them. DNA for the CDR3: TGTGCCAGCAGTTTCGAGAGCACTGAAGCTTTCTTT. This encodes CASSFESTEAFF.

This clone has only one observation. The chain combines TRBV19 with TRBJ1-5, with a tentative D call TRBD1 (5 bases). The CDR3 consists of 15 residues. From germline, CDR1 is LNHDA and CDR2 SQIVND (reference sequence). The V end lost 2 bases, the J end lost 3 bases, and 11 bases lay between the germline ends. The CDR3 sequence is CASSIIGTINQPQHF. Here the CDR3 DNA reads TGTGCCAGTAGTATAATAGGGACGATCAATCAGCCCCAGCATTTT.

The chain links TRBV5-1 to TRBJ1-2; TRBD1 matches at 8 bases. J was trimmed by 8 bases and V by 0 bases; bases with no gene match: 12. This CDR3 comprises 16 residues. The germline gives CDR1 SGHRS, CDR2 YFSETQ. DNA of the CDR3: TGCGCCAGCAGCTTGGCCTCGCGGACAGGGTCGGGCGGCTACACCTTC. It specifies CASSLASRTGSGGYTF.

The rearrangement links TRBV2 to TRBJ2-7, with TRBD1 matching over 7 bases. V lost 11 bases, J lost 1 base, and 14 bases stayed unmatched. Germline V CDR1 and CDR2: SNHLY, FYNNEI. This CDR3 region has 15 residues. In DNA form, the CDR3 reads TGTGCCGCTACGAAGGAGACAGGGACGTCCTACGAGCAGTACTTC. This gives the protein CAATKETGTSYEQYF.

This clone was seen once. The chain is built from TRBV2 and TRBJ2-2, with 8 positions matching TRBD1. V was clipped by 10 bases and J by 2 bases; unmatched bases: 3. The V gene's germline CDR1 is SNHLY and CDR2 FYNNEI. The CDR3 length is 13 residues. CDR3 amino acids: CATTGENTGELFF. For the CDR3, the DNA is TGTGCCACGACAGGGGAAAACACCGGGGAGCTGTTTTTT.

The chain employs TRBV2 and TRBJ1-6; 7 bases map to TRBD1. The CDR3 sequence is 14 residues long. Germline-derived CDR1 and CDR2 are SNHLY and FYNNEI. V lost 7 bases, J lost 8 bases, and 8 bases stayed unmatched. CDR3 residues: CASIGDSAYSPLHF. The CDR3 coding sequence is TGTGCCAGCATTGGGGACAGCGCTTATTCACCCCTCCACTTT.

With regard to this clone: A junction boundary mismatches the germline segment, possibly from a read error. CDR3 loop: CASSPPTADYNEQFF. CDR3 DNA: TGTGCCAGCTCGCCACCAACGGCAGACTACAATGAGCAGTTCTTC. The V gene is TRBV18, the J gene TRBJ2-1; no clear D. Germline V lookup: CDR1 KGHSH, CDR2 LQKENI. CDR3 length equals 15 residues.

This rearrangement joins TRBV6-1 to TRBJ2-7; 7 positions match TRBD1. The CDR3 has 16 amino acids. CDR1 is MNHNS, CDR2 SASEGT, per germline. Trimming removed 4 bases from V and 0 bases from J; junction bases left unmatched: 9. The CDR3 DNA is TGTGCCAGCAGTGTGGGGACAGAGCACTTCTCCTACGAGCAGTACTTC. Protein product: CASSVGTEHFSYEQYF.

The chain joins TRBV28 to TRBJ2-2, with a tentative D call TRBD2 (7 bases). The V and J ends lost 6 bases and 1 base respectively, with 9 bases between them. The CDR3 is made up of 14 amino acids. Germline V lookup: CDR1 MDHEN, CDR2 SYDVKM. The CDR3 region has the DNA TGTGCCAGCAGGAGGGGGGGGAACACCGGGGAGCTGTTTTTT. Protein product: CASRRGGNTGELFF.

V and J are TRBV9 and TRBJ2-1; a weak D match, TRBD2 (6 bases). V gave up 1 base and J gave up 5 bases, with 13 bases separating them. Germline lookup yields CDR1 SGDLS and CDR2 YYNGEE. The CDR3 has 15 residues. This CDR3 reads CASSVRRESHNEQFF. In DNA form, the CDR3 reads TGTGCCAGCAGCGTACGGAGGGAGAGTCACAATGAGCAGTTCTTC.

The chain is built from TRBV7-9 and TRBJ1-6, with D tentatively TRBD1 (5 bases). The V end was cut by 5 bases, the J end by 7 bases, with 12 bases between. The V gene's germline CDR1 is SEHNR and CDR2 FQNEAQ (reference sequence). The CDR3 extends over 14 amino acids. The CDR3 reads CASSPDSLNSPLHF. In nucleotides, the CDR3 is TGTGCCAGCAGCCCAGACAGCCTGAATTCACCCCTCCACTTT. The full variable domain, with the rest looked up from reference TRBV7-9 and TRBJ1-6, is DTGVSQNPRHKITKRGQNVTFRCDPISEHNRLYWYRQTLGQGPEFLTYFQNEAQLEKSRLLSDRFSAERPKGSFSTLEIQRTEQGDSAMYLCASSPDSLNSPLHFGNGTRLTVT.

V and J are TRBV24-1 and TRBJ1-2; no definite D call. The CDR3 totals 14 residues. The V gene lost 5 bases and the J gene lost 4 bases, with 13 bases spanning the gap. The germline V gene encodes CDR1 KGHDR and CDR2 SFDVKD. CDR3 region: CATSALDTGYGYTF. DNA of the CDR3: TGTGCCACCAGTGCTCTCGACACGGGCTATGGCTACACCTTC.

This clone was seen a handful of times. V gene TRBV7-8 combines with J gene TRBJ1-3; D remains ambiguous. The germline V gene encodes CDR1 SGHVS and CDR2 FQNEAQ. The CDR3 loop spans 19 amino acids. V was cut by 2 bases and J by 2 bases, with 22 bases left in between. Here the CDR3 DNA reads TGTGCCAGCAGCTTATTAGGACGGACGGGGAGCCAGGCTGGAAACACCATATATTTT. Its protein is CASSLLGRTGSQAGNTIYF.

V usage is TRBV18 and J usage is TRBJ2-3, with 9 bases identical to TRBD1. Unmatched junction bases numbered 10, after V lost 7 bases and J lost 2 bases. The CDR3 consists of 16 residues. Germline CDR1 is KGHSH and CDR2 is LQKENI. The CDR3 nucleotides read TGTGCCAGCTTAGAACAGGGGGCGATCTCCACAGATACGCAGTATTTT. Translating it yields CASLEQGAISTDTQYF.

V gene TRBV18 combines with J gene TRBJ2-1; 9 bases agree with TRBD1. J gave up 6 bases and V 4 bases, and 10 bases lay outside the gene matches. The germline CDR1 and CDR2 sequences are KGHSH and LQKENI. The CDR3 is 16 residues long. This chain's CDR3 is CASSLPTGGKGNEQFF. The DNA for the CDR3 is TGTGCCAGCTCACTACCCACAGGGGGCAAGGGCAATGAGCAGTTCTTC.

The chain uses TRBV11-2 and TRBJ1-5; D call uncertain. The CDR3 covers 13 residues. V was cut by 0 bases and J by 4 bases, with 4 bases left in between. CDR1 is SGHAT and CDR2 is FQNNGV in the germline V gene. The CDR3 spells CASSLDRNQPQHF. In nucleotides, the CDR3 is TGTGCCAGCAGCTTAGACAGGAATCAGCCCCAGCATTTT.

The V and J genes are TRBV5-8 and TRBJ1-5; 9 bases are a match to TRBD1. The CDR3 is 15 residues long. The V and J ends lost 4 bases and 4 bases, in that order; junction bases with no gene match: 6. The germline V gene encodes CDR1 SGHTS and CDR2 YDEGEE. CDR3 residues: CASSTWDRANQPQHF. DNA of the CDR3: TGTGCCAGCAGCACCTGGGACAGGGCTAATCAGCCCCAGCATTTT.

J is TRBJ2-7 and V is TRBV1. TRBV1 is a recognized pseudogene. This CDR3 region has 16 residues. The CDR3 protein is CTSSQKKGRRTYEQYF. The CDR3 coding sequence is TGCACCAGCAGCCAAAAAAAGGGCCGTCGGACCTACGAGCAGTACTTC.

V usage is TRBV4-3 and J usage is TRBJ2-4; D is undetermined. The CDR3 is 18 amino acids. Germline V gene sequence: CDR1 LGHNA, CDR2 YSLEER. Trimming left V 0 bases short and J 3 bases short, with 18 bases between. DNA for the CDR3: TGCGCCAGCAGCCAAGAGAGAGGCCGCCGGTACGGCAAAAACATTCAGTACTTC. As protein: CASSQERGRRYGKNIQYF.

The rearrangement links TRBV2 to TRBJ1-5; D possibly corresponds to TRBD1 (6 bases). The CDR3 length is 13 residues. Trimming removed 6 bases from V and 1 base from J, with 7 bases in between. The germline gives CDR1 SNHLY, CDR2 FYNNEI. The CDR3 DNA reads TGTGCCAGCAGAGGACAGAGCAATCAGCCCCAGCATTTT. Amino acids: CASRGQSNQPQHF.